This T cell receptor (beta chain) was captured in a study of shared T cell receptors in the human thymus. Sequencing was performed with immunoSEQ multiplex PCR; in TCRdb, only in-frame clones are kept and a portion is missing. This table has 720,000 or so clones, approximately 83% appearing once. The germline V gene has CDR1 LNHNV and CDR2 YYDKDF (reference sequence). The V and J ends lost 5 bases and 3 bases, in that order; junction bases with no gene match: 13. This CDR3 spans 18 amino acids. The sample also formed part of further work on human thymus T cells.

The chain employs TRBV15 and TRBJ2-1; 10 nucleotides align to TRBD2. The sequenced sample was thymocytes. The origin of this receptor is a girl less than two years old with a congenital heart defect. CDR3 protein: CATSSPRWLAGVYNEQFF. The CDR3 DNA is TGTGCCACCAGCTCACCTAGGTGGCTAGCGGGGGTCTACAATGAGCAGTTCTTC.